This T cell receptor beta chain was observed in a study of cytomegalovirus exposure and HLA in healthy donors. The germline V gene has CDR1 SGHNT and CDR2 YYREEE (reference sequence). This CDR3 region has 15 residues. The V gene lost 4 bases and the J gene lost 1 base, with 11 bases spanning the gap. The PCR contained 60 Vbeta and 13 Jbeta primers. Here immunoSEQ multiplex PCR was the method, and the copy in TCRdb shows in-frame clones only, minus some. The repertoire holds more than 110,000 clones, with roughly 79% as singletons. Findings and limits, study-wide: As a later analysis showed, a missense DCLRE1C variant was linked to trimming of TCR beta V- and J-genes. Immune exposure data for these donors was limited to CMV serostatus.

As to this clone: Its antigen is still unknown.

The chain carries TRBV5-4 and TRBJ1-4; D remains ambiguous. This TCR derives from a man between 18 and 35 years old in good health and CMV-seronegative. Sequencing input: PBMCs. The CDR3 loop reads CASSRGSETNEKLFF. The CDR3 nucleotides read TGTGCCAGCAGCCGCGGTTCGGAAACTAATGAAAAACTGTTTTTT.